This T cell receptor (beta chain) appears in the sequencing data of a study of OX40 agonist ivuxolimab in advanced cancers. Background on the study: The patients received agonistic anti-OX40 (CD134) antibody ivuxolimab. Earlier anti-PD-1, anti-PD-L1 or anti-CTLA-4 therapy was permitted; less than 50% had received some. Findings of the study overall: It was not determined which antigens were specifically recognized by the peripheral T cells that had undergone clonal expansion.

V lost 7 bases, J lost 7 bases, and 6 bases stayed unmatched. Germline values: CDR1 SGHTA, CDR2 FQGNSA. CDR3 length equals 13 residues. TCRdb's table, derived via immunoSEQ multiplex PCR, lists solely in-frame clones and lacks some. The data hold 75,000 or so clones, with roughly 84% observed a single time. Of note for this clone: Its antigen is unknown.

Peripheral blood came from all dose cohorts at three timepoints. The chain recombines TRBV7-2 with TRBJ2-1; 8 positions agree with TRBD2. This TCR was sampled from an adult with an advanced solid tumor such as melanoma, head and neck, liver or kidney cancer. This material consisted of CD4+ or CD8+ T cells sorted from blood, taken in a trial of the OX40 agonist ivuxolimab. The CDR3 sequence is CASNELAVNEQFF. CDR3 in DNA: TGTGCCAGCAACGAACTAGCGGTAAATGAGCAGTTCTTC. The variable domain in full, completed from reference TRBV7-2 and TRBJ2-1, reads GAGVSQSPSNKVTEKGKDVELRCDPISGHTALYWYRQSLGQGLEFLIYFQGNSAPDKSGLPSDRFSAERTGGSVSTLTIQRTQQEDSAVYLCASNELAVNEQFFGPGTRLTVL.